The T cell receptor (beta chain) under discussion was sequenced for a study of T cell repertoires in cytomegalovirus infection. MiXCR was run by TCRdb on the reads, yielding one entry per CDR3 protein. The sample records approximately 390,000 distinct CDR3 sequences, roughly 34% being singletons. Germline V gives CDR1 DFQATT, CDR2 SNEGSKA (reference sequence). This CDR3 is built from 14 residues. V was clipped by 0 bases and J by 5 bases, with 12 bases between them. To note about this clonotype: Its cognate antigen is unknown.

The TCR sequence derives from a human donor in good health (CMV status not recorded). Some clones in this sample may be carry-over from other donors' samples. Sequencing used cultured PBMCs, obtained from culture after CMV antigen stimulation. The chain employs TRBV20-1 and TRBJ2-3; D unclear. The CDR3 DNA reads as TGCAGTGCTAGAGATGGGCTAGAGGTAGATACGCAGTATTTT. Its protein is CSARDGLEVDTQYF.